This TCR beta chain was recorded in a study of cytomegalovirus exposure and HLA in healthy donors. Whole-study findings and limits: Overall, roughly 160 TCR beta chains were annotated as cytomegalovirus-associated. A later analysis linked fewer than 20,000 TCR beta sequences to HLA alleles at 0.05 false discovery rate.

This CDR3 is 18 amino acids long. V lost 1 base to trimming and J lost 0 bases, with 19 bases between them. The germline gives CDR1 SGHNT, CDR2 YYREEE (reference sequence). PCR amplification relied on 60 Vbeta primers (plus 13 Jbeta primers). Measured with immunoSEQ multiplex PCR; TCRdb has only the in-frame clones, and not every one. The top ten clones hold roughly 2.5% of a sample with about 170,000 clones, 80% to 90% of them seen once. Comment on this clone: Its antigen is unknown.

The sequenced material came from PBMCs. The chain joins TRBV5-4 to TRBJ1-2; D call uncertain. The receptor comes from a man under 40 in good health and CMV-seropositive. The CDR3 region is CASSLSEGGPLANYGYTF. The CDR3 DNA is TGTGCCAGCAGCTTGTCAGAGGGCGGACCTTTAGCTAACTATGGCTACACCTTC.